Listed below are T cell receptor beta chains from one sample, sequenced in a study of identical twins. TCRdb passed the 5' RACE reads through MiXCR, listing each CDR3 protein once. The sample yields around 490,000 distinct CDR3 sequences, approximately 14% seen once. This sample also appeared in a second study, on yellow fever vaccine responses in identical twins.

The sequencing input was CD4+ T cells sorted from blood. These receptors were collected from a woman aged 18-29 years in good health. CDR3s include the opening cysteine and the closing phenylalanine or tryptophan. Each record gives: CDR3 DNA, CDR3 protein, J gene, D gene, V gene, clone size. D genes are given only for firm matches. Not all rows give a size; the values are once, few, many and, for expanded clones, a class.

TGTGCCAGCAGTCTCTGGGGGACAGGCTATGGCTACACCTTC,CASSLWGTGYGYTF,TRBJ1-2,TRBD1,TRBV6-1,few
TGTGCCAGCAGTTCCCCTACAGGGGGCTTAGTTGAGCAGTTCTTC,CASSSPTGGLVEQFF,TRBJ2-1,TRBD1,TRBV28,.
TGTGCCAGCCGCCGGGACAGGGGAACCGGGGAGCTGTTTTTT,CASRRDRGTGELFF,TRBJ2-2,TRBD1,TRBV7-6,once
TGCAGTGCTAGTGGGGGTCCCGGTGGAGGATCGAGGGCTGAAGCTTTCTTT,CSASGGPGGGSRAEAFF,TRBJ1-1,.,TRBV20-1,few
TGCGCCAGCAGCCCGCAGGGGGCAGGTAATCAGCCCCAGCATTTT,CASSPQGAGNQPQHF,TRBJ1-5,TRBD1,TRBV4-1,many
TGTGCCAGCAGTTACTCCCCGGGGAAGAACACCGGGGAGCTGTTTTTT,CASSYSPGKNTGELFF,TRBJ2-2,.,TRBV6-2/TRBV6-3,.
TGCAGTGCTGGACAGAAATCCAAAAACATTCAGTACTTC,CSAGQKSKNIQYF,TRBJ2-4,.,TRBV20-1,.
TGCGCCAGCAGCATATCCGCCCGGACCCGGCAGGAGACCCAGTACTTC,CASSISARTRQETQYF,TRBJ2-5,.,TRBV5-1,.
TGTGCCAGCTCACAGGGGGCCAAGGTTGACAATGAGCAGTTCTTC,CASSQGAKVDNEQFF,TRBJ2-1,TRBD1,TRBV18,few
TGCAGTGTACCGGGGACTAGCGGAAAAGAGACCCAGTACTTC,CSVPGTSGKETQYF,TRBJ2-5,TRBD2,TRBV20-1,.
TGTGCCAGCAGCCCGCGCGACATAGCTTTCAAGATTCTGTTC,CASSPRDIAFKILF,TRBJ2-1,.,TRBV7-9,few
TGCGCCAGCAGCGGGGGACAGGGGTCGTACAATGAGCAGTTCTTC,CASSGGQGSYNEQFF,TRBJ2-1,TRBD1,TRBV5-1,.
TGTGCCATCAGTAAGACTAGCTCTCTAAGGGAGCTGTTTTTT,CAISKTSSLRELFF,TRBJ2-2,TRBD2,TRBV10-3,few
TGCAGCGTTCTACCGGGAGGGGAAAAACTGTTTTTT,CSVLPGGEKLFF,TRBJ1-4,.,TRBV29-1,.
TGTGCCAGCAGCTTAGACAGGGGTGGCTACAATGGCTACACCTTC,CASSLDRGGYNGYTF,TRBJ1-2,TRBD1,TRBV7-2,.
TGTGCCAGCAGTACGGGGGAGACATTTAACTATGGCTACACCTTC,CASSTGETFNYGYTF,TRBJ1-2,.,TRBV12-3/TRBV12-4,many
TGTGCCAGCAGTTCTCGGACAGGTCAGGGCAATGAGCAGTTCTTC,CASSSRTGQGNEQFF,TRBJ2-1,TRBD1,TRBV12-3/TRBV12-4,.
TGTGCCAGCAGCCAGGGCGGCAGAGCGGGGTACAGCACAGATACGCAGTATTTT,CASSQGGRAGYSTDTQYF,TRBJ2-3,TRBD2,TRBV3-1,once
TGCAGCGTTCCAGAGACAGGGACCCAGTACTTC,CSVPETGTQYF,TRBJ2-5,.,TRBV29-1,.
TGTGCCAGCACCACTCTCCCGGGACAATACACCGGGGAGCTGTTTTTT,CASTTLPGQYTGELFF,TRBJ2-2,.,TRBV7-2,.
TGCAGCGTTGGTGAGCAATTGCTTAGGGCCTCTGGCCCAGATACGCAGTATTTT,CSVGEQLLRASGPDTQYF,TRBJ2-3,.,TRBV29-1,.
TGTGCCAGCAGTCTGAACAGGGGTCAGCAAGAGACCCAGTACTTC,CASSLNRGQQETQYF,TRBJ2-5,TRBD1,TRBV6-1,.
TGTGCCAGCGCGGGACTAGCGGGAGGGAGCTCCTACAATGAGCAGTTCTTC,CASAGLAGGSSYNEQFF,TRBJ2-1,TRBD2,TRBV12-3/TRBV12-4,.
TGCAGTGCTAGTTCGGCGGCGAGGAATGAGCAGTTCTTC,CSASSAARNEQFF,TRBJ2-1,.,TRBV20-1,.
TGCAGTGCAACCGGGACAGGCAGGATGAACACTGAAGCTTTCTTT,CSATGTGRMNTEAFF,TRBJ1-1,TRBD1,TRBV20-1,many
TGCAGTGCTAGAGGGCTTCTAGCGGGACACGGCTACGAGCAGTACTTC,CSARGLLAGHGYEQYF,TRBJ2-7,TRBD2,TRBV20-1,.
TGTGCCAGCAGCTACGGACTCACAGATACGCAGTATTTT,CASSYGLTDTQYF,TRBJ2-3,.,TRBV7-6,.
TGTGCCAGCACCGACAGGGCGAGCACCGGGGAGCTGTTTTTT,CASTDRASTGELFF,TRBJ2-2,TRBD1,TRBV2,.
TGTGCCAGCAGTTTACCGGGACTAGCGGGAGGGTCTAGCACAGATACGCAGTATTTT,CASSLPGLAGGSSTDTQYF,TRBJ2-3,TRBD2,TRBV28,few
TGCAGTGCCCACCTTCTCGACGGGTCAGTCTTAGATACGCAGTATTTT,CSAHLLDGSVLDTQYF,TRBJ2-3,.,TRBV20-1,.
TGTGCCACCAGTGATTACCAGGGGGATGGCTACACCTTC,CATSDYQGDGYTF,TRBJ1-2,TRBD1,TRBV24-1,.
TGTGCCAGCAGCGACCCCGGGGCCACGGGGATGGATGAGCAGTTCTTC,CASSDPGATGMDEQFF,TRBJ2-1,.,TRBV6-1,many
TGCGCCAGCAGGTACAGCCAAAATGAAAAACTGTTTTTT,CASRYSQNEKLFF,TRBJ1-4,.,TRBV5-1,.
TGCAGTGCCTCGGGACAGGAAGAGACCCAGTACTTC,CSASGQEETQYF,TRBJ2-5,TRBD1,TRBV20-1,once
TGCGCCAGCAATCCGGGACTAGCTTCGGAGACCCAGTACTTC,CASNPGLASETQYF,TRBJ2-5,TRBD2,TRBV5-1,.
TGTGCCAGCAGTTTCCCGGGGGCAAGAAAAGTGGAGCAGTACTTC,CASSFPGARKVEQYF,TRBJ2-7,.,TRBV12-3/TRBV12-4,few
TGCAGCGTTAGCGGGAGGGCCAGCTACGAGCAGTACTTC,CSVSGRASYEQYF,TRBJ2-7,TRBD2,TRBV29-1,few
TGTGCCAGCAGCCCAAGTGGGTGGCAGATGAACCACGAGCAGTACTTC,CASSPSGWQMNHEQYF,TRBJ2-7,.,TRBV28,few
TGTGCCAGCAGTTTGACATCCACCGGCAAAAACATTCAGTACTTC,CASSLTSTGKNIQYF,TRBJ2-4,.,TRBV27,.
TGTGCCAGCAGTTTTTCGCTCGGACCCCTCCACTTT,CASSFSLGPLHF,TRBJ1-6,.,TRBV12-3/TRBV12-4,few
TGTGCCAGCAGCTCCACTACCAGGACAGGGAAAAACATTCAGTACTTC,CASSSTTRTGKNIQYF,TRBJ2-4,TRBD1,TRBV7-2,.
TGTGCCAGCTCACCACGCACTACGGGAAGGGGTCAAGAGACCCAGTACTTC,CASSPRTTGRGQETQYF,TRBJ2-5,.,TRBV18,few
TGTGCTAGCTCACCACCAGGGCTCAATGAGCAGTTCTTC,CASSPPGLNEQFF,TRBJ2-1,.,TRBV18,.
TGCAGTGCTAGAATCCTAGCGGGGGCGCTGAAAGATACGCAGTATTTT,CSARILAGALKDTQYF,TRBJ2-3,TRBD2,TRBV20-1,.
TGCAGTGCTAGAAACCAGGCAGCGGCCGGGGAGCTGTTTTTT,CSARNQAAAGELFF,TRBJ2-2,.,TRBV20-1,few
TGCAGTGCTAGACAAGCGGGAGGCTGGGGCGGGGAGCTGTTTTTT,CSARQAGGWGGELFF,TRBJ2-2,TRBD2,TRBV20-1,.
TGCAGTGCTCCCATAGCGGGAGGCCGGGATACGCAGTATTTT,CSAPIAGGRDTQYF,TRBJ2-3,TRBD2,TRBV20-1,.
TGTGCCAGCAGTTCTACCTCCGGGGAGCTGTTTTTT,CASSSTSGELFF,TRBJ2-2,.,TRBV6-5,few
TGCAGTGCAGAGGGTGGGAGCCTGAACACTGAAGCTTTCTTT,CSAEGGSLNTEAFF,TRBJ1-1,.,TRBV20-1,few
TGCAGTGCTACATCGGACAGGGGGACGACAGATACGCAGTATTTT,CSATSDRGTTDTQYF,TRBJ2-3,TRBD1,TRBV20-1,.
TGTGCCACCAGCACCTCAGGCAGGGGTCAGCCCCAGCATTTT,CATSTSGRGQPQHF,TRBJ1-5,.,TRBV15,few
TGTGCCATCAGCGGAGGGACGGTGAACACTGAAGCTTTCTTT,CAISGGTVNTEAFF,TRBJ1-1,.,TRBV10-3,.
TGTGCCAGCAGCCAGGGGCGGGACACAGATACGCAGTATTTT,CASSQGRDTDTQYF,TRBJ2-3,.,TRBV7-2,.
TGCAGCGCCCGCTTAGCTACTCAAGAGACCCAGTACTTC,CSARLATQETQYF,TRBJ2-5,.,TRBV29-1,.
TGTGCCAGCATCCAAAGGGGGGGGCTAGCGGTTAACCATGAGCAGTTCTTC,CASIQRGGLAVNHEQFF,TRBJ2-1,.,TRBV6-1,.
TGCGCCAGCAGCTTGGCCATGTCGGGTACGTCCTCTGGGGCCAACGTCCTGACTTTC,CASSLAMSGTSSGANVLTF,TRBJ2-6,.,TRBV5-1,.
TGTGCCAGCAGGTACACAGGAGATAGCAATCAGCCCCAGCATTTT,CASRYTGDSNQPQHF,TRBJ1-5,.,TRBV12-3/TRBV12-4,many
TGTGCCAGCAGCTCCGGGACAGGGTCCTACAATGAGCAGTTCTTC,CASSSGTGSYNEQFF,TRBJ2-1,TRBD1,TRBV11-2,many